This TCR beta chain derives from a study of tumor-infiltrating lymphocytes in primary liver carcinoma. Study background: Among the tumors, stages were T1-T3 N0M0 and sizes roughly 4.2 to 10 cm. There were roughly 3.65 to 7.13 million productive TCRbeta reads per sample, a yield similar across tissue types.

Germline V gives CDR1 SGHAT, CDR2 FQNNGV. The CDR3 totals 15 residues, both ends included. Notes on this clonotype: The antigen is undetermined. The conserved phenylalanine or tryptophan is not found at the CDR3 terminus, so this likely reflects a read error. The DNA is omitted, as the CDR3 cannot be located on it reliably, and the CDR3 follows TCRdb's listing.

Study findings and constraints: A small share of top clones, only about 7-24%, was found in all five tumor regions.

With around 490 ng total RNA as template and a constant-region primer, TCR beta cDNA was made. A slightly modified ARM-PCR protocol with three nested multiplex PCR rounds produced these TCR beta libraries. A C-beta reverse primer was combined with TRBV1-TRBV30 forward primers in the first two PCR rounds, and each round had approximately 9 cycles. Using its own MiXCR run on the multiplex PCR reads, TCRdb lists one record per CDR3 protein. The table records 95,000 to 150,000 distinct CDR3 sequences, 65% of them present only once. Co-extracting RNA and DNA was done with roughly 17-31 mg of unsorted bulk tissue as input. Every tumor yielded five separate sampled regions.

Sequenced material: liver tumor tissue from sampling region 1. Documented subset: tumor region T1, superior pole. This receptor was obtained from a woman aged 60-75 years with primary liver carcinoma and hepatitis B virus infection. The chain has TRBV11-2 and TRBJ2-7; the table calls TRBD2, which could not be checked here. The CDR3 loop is CASSLRRQGIDEQCI.